The source of this T cell receptor beta chain is a study of cytomegalovirus exposure and HLA in healthy donors. PCR primers comprised 60 Vbeta and 13 Jbeta primers. TCRdb keeps only in-frame clones here, not all; method: immunoSEQ multiplex PCR. The sample consists of about 94,000 clones, 70% to 85% of them appearing once. The CDR3 consists of 14 residues. Germline CDR1 MNHNS, CDR2 SASEGT. Trimming took 7 bases from V and 4 from J, leaving 16 bases between them. Study-wide results and caveats: Trimming of TCR beta V- and J-genes showed a link, identified in a later analysis, to a missense DCLRE1C variant. In a later analysis, specific HLA alleles were associated with 15,000 or so TCR beta sequences at a 0.05 false discovery rate.

In the case of this clone: Its antigen is still unknown.

At collection, donors were nominally healthy, but unrecorded immune exposures were probable. This TCR came from a human donor in good health. This chain joins TRBV6-1 and TRBJ1-2; TRBD1 is a possible D gene (5 bases). The source material was PBMCs. The CDR3 nucleotides are TGTGCCAGCACCAGGGAGGCATATGGCTATGGCTACACCTTC. As protein: CASTREAYGYGYTF.